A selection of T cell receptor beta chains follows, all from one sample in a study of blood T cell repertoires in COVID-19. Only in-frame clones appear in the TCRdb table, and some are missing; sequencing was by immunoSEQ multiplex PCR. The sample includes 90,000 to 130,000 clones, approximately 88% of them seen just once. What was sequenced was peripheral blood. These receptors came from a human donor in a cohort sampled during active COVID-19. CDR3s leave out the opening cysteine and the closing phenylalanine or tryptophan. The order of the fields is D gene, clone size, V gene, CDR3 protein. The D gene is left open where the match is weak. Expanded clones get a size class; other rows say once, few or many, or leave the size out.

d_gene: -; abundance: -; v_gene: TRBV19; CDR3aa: ASSGGRGTNYGYT
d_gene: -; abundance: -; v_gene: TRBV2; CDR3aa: ASRGEATPNYGYT
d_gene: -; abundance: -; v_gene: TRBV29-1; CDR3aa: SVRGTQYIQY
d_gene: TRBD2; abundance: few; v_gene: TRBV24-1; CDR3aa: ATGTSGSQEQF
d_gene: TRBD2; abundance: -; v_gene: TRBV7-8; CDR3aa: ASSLTSGSLGEQY
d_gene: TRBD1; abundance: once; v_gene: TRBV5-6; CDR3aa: ASSLVDRPANYGYT
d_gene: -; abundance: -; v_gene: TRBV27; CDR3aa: ASSPQMTPRGDTQY
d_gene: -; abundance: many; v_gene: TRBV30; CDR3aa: AWTGGPDYGYT
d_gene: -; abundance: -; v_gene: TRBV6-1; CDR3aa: ASSDLRGSNTEAF
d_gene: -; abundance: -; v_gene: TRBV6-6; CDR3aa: ASSPYRVPNSGNTIY
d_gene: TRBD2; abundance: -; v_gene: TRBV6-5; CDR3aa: ASRRLAATGELF
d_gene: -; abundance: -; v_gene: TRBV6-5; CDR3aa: ASTTSRRGLNGYT
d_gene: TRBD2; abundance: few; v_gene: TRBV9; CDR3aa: ASSVAEAGKQY
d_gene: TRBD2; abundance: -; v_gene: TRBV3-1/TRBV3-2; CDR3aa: ASSRLAGFTDTQY
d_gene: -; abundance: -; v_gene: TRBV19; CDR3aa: ASSIGSPRNEQF
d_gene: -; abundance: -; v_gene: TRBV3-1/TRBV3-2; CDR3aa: ASSRRQAGLGYT
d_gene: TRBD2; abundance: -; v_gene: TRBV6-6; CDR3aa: ASSKSGTSGRNEQF
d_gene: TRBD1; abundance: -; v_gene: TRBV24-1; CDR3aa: ATSDTTGTGWSGELF
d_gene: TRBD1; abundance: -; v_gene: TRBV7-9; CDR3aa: ASSSGQGATEAF
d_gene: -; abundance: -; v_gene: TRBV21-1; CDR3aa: ASSTGRGTGGEKLF
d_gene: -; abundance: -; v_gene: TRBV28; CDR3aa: ASNLRETQY
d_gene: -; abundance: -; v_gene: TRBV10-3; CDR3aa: AITPSPGSYEQY
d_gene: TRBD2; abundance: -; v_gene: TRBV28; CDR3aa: ASSFLTSGGYNEQF
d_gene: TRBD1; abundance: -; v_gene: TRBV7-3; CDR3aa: ASSLTGQGIGGANVLT
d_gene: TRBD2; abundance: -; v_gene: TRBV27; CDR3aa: ASSSTSGGATDTQY
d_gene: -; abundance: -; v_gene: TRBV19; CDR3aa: ASSTPGAGAEKLF
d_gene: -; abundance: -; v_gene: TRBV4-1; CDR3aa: ASSQEGGTDTQY
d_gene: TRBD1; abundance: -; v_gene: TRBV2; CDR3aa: ASSPVQGVLH
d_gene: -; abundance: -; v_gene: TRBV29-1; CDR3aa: SVGSPPDQVYNEQF
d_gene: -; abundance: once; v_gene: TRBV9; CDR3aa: ASSAGPNTEAF
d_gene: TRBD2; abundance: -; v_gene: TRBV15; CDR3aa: ATSRVSSGSYNEQF
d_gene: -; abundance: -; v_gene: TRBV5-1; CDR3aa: ASSLSARGDEQF
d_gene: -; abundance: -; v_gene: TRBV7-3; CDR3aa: ASSLASSGAEAF
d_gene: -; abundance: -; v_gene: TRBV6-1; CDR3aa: ASSDQGWETQY
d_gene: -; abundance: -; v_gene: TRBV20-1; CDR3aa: SASGGALNNQPQH
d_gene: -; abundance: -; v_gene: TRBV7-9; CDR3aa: ASSLSSTGTSYGYT
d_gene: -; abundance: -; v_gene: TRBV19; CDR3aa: ASSIRGGGGYNEQF
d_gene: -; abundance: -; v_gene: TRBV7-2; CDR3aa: ASSLALTTEAF
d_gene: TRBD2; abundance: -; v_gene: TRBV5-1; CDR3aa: ASSLAGSGSPKDEQF
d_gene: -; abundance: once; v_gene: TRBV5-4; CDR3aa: ASSVRAGGRTDTQY
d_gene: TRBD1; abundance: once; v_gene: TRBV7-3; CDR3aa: ASSTPGQGSNEQF
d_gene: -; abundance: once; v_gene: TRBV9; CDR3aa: ASSVGDREVDIQY
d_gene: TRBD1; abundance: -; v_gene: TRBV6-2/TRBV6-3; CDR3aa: ASSYSTGDLCYT
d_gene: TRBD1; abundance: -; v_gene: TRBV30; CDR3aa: AWGTRGSGNTIY
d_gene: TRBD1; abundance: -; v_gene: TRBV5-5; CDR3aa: ASSPGQNNSPLH
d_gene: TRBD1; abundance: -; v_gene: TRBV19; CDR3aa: ASSIRQGAADTQY
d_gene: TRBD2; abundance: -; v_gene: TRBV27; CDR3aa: ASATSGSKDTQY
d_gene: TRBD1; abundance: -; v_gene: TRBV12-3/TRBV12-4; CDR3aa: ASSADRGAY
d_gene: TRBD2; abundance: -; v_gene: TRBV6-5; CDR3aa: ASSYERGGNNEQF
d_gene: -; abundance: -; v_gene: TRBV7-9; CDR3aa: ASSLAGLWFEQF
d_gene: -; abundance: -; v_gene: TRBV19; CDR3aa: ASSIVGGYTEAF